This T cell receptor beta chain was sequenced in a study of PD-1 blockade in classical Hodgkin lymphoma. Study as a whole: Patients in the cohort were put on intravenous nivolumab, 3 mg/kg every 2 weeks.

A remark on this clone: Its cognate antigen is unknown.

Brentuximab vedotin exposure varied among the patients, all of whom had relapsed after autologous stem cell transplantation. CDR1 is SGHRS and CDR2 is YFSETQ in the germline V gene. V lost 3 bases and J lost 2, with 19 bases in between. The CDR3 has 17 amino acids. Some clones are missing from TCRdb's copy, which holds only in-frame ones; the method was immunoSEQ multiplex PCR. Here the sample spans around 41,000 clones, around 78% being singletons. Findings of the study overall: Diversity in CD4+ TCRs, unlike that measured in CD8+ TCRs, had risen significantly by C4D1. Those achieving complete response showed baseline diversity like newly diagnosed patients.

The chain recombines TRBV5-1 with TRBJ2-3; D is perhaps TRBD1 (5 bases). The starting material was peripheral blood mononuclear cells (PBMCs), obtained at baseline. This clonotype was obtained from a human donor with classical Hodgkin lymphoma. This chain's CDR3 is CASSWDISVGVTDTQYF. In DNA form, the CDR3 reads TGCGCCAGCAGCTGGGATATATCCGTAGGGGTCACAGATACGCAGTATTTT.